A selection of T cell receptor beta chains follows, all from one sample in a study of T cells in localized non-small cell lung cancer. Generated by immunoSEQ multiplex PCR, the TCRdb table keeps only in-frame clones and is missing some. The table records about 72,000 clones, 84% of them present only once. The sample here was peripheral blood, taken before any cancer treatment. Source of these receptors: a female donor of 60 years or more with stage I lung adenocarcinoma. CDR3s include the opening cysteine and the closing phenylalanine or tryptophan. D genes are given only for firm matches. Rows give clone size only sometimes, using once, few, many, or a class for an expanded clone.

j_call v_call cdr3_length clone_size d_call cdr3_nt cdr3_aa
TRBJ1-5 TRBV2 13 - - TGTGCCAGCAAGGAGAATAGCAATCAGCCCCAGCATTTT CASKENSNQPQHF
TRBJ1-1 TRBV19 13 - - TGTGCCAGTAGCAGGCGGGGATTGAAAGAAGCTTTCTTT CASSRRGLKEAFF
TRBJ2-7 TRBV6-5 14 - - TGTGCCAGCAGGACCGGGGCTCTGGCGAGGGAGCAGTACTTC CASRTGALAREQYF
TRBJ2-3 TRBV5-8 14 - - TGTGCCAGCAGCTTGGGGACAGTCACAGATACGCAGTATTTT CASSLGTVTDTQYF
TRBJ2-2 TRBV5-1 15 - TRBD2 TGCGCCAGCACCGGGACTAGCGATAACACCGGGGAGCTGTTTTTT CASTGTSDNTGELFF
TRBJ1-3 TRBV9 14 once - TGTGCCAGCAGCGCCGACAGAACTGGAAACACCATATATTTT CASSADRTGNTIYF
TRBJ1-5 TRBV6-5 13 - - TGTGCCAGCAGGATCAATAGCAATCAGCCCCAGCATTTT CASRINSNQPQHF
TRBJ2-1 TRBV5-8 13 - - TGTGCCAGCAGCTTGGGTCGGGTTGGGGAGCAGTTCTTC CASSLGRVGEQFF
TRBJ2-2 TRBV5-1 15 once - TGCGCCAGCAGCCCCTTGACAGCGAACACCGGGGAGCTGTTTTTT CASSPLTANTGELFF
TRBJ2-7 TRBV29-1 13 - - TGCAGCGTTGATCCCGGCCGGGGTAACGAGCAGTACTTC CSVDPGRGNEQYF
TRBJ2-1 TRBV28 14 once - TGTGCCAGCAGTCCACCATACTCCTACAATGAGCAGTTCTTC CASSPPYSYNEQFF
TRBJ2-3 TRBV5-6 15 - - TGTGCCAGCAGCTCTTTTTTGGTTAGCACAGATACGCAGTATTTT CASSSFLVSTDTQYF
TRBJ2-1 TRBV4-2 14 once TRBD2 TGTGCCAGCAGCCGCGGGGGTAAAGACAATGAGCAGTTCTTC CASSRGGKDNEQFF
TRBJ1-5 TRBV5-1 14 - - TGCGCCAGCAGCTTACAGGGCCCCCCTCAGCCCCAGCATTTT CASSLQGPPQPQHF
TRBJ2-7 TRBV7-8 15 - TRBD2 TGTGCCAGCAGCTTAGAGACTAGCAGCATGTACGAGCAGTACTTC CASSLETSSMYEQYF
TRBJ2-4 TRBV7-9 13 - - TGTGCCAGCAGCTTAGGGGGCGGGCCCATTCAGTACTTC CASSLGGGPIQYF
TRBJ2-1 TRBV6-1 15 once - TGTGCCAGCAGCGCCGCGGGACAGTATTACAATGAGCAGTTCTTC CASSAAGQYYNEQFF